This T cell receptor beta chain comes out of a study of blood T cells in healthy people across ages. Whole-study findings and limits: Possibly confounding the expanded clonotype changes was the fact that donor CMV status was unknown.

The CDR3 runs 11 residues. Then a second PCR, running roughly 7 to 11 cycles, was carried out with a sample-barcoded 5' primer and a J-beta primer mix. A template-switch adaptor that had 12 random nucleotides put a tag on each cDNA molecule. MiXCR was run by TCRdb on the 5' RACE reads, yielding one entry per CDR3 protein. Of hundreds of thousands of distinct CDR3 sequences listed, over 40% are singletons. This clonotype was seen repeatedly, ten times or more. What it binds is not known. At one of its ends the junction is not consistent with the germline gene, which may arise from a read error. The sample was blood. This chain uses TRBV12-3 or TRBV12-4 with TRBJ2-3; D is ambiguous. TRBJ2-5 explains the end of the DNA better; the J call may be wrong. The receptor was isolated from a woman older than 75 in good health. In DNA, the CDR3 is TGTGCCAGCAGCTTAGTGGGGACCCAGTACTTC. It translates to CASSLVGTQYF.